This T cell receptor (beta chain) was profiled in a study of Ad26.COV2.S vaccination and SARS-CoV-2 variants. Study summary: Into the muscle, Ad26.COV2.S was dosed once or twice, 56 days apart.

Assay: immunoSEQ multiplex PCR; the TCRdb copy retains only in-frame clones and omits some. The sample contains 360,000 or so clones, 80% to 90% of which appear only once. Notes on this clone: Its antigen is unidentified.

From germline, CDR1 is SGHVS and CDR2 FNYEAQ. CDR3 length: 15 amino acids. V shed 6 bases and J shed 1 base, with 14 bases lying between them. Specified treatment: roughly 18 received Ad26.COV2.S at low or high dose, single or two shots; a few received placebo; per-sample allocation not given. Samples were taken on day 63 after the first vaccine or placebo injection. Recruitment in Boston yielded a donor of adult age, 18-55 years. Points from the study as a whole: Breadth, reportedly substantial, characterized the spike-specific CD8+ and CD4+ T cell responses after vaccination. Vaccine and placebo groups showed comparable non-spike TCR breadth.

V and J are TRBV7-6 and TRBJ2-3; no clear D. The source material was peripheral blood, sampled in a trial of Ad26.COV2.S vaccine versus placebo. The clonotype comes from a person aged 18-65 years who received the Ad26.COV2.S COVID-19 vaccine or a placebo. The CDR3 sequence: CASSARPRGTDTQYF. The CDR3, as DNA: TGTGCCAGCAGTGCGCGGCCCCGGGGCACAGATACGCAGTATTTT.